This passage covers 16 T cell receptor beta chains from one sample sequenced in a study of metastatic and nonmetastatic thyroid tumors. No patient received treatment before thyroid surgery. TCRdb used MiXCR to call clones anew from the PCR reads. The sample records some 93,000 clones, about 13% being singletons. Sequenced material: blood. The receptors here all came from a female donor with papillary thyroid cancer or a benign thyroid nodule (not recorded which). Some clones in this sample may be carry-over from other donors' samples.

In regard to this clone: A read error is possible here, since a much larger clone lies one base away. The J gene is TRBJ2-1, the V gene TRBV29-1; perhaps TRBD2 as D (6 bases). Trimming took 5 bases from V and 9 from J, leaving 14 bases between them. CDR1 is SQVTM and CDR2 is ANQGSEA in the germline V gene. CDR3 size: 12 residues. As DNA, the CDR3 is TGCAGCGTTTCTGTGTGGGGAGGTGAGCAGTTCTTC. This encodes CSVSVWGGEQFF.

On this clone: A clone one base away is much larger, so this may be a read error. At the DNA level, this CDR3 is encoded by other sequences in the same sample as well. J is TRBJ2-2 and V is TRBV18, with TRBD1 identical over 8 bases. V lost 4 bases to trimming and J lost 5 bases; unmatched junction nucleotides: 21. CDR1 is KGHSH, CDR2 LQKENI, per germline. The CDR3 is 20 residues long. CDR3 residues: CASSQLDPRDRPLGTGELFF. The CDR3 DNA reads TGTGCCAGCTCACAACTCGATCCCCGGGACAGGCCCCTCGGTACCGGGGAGCTGTTTTTT.

This clone was observed at least ten times. The chain links TRBV6-5 to TRBJ2-1; D remains unclear. V lost 0 bases and J 0 bases, leaving 12 bases between the germline ends. CDR3 length: 17 residues. Germline CDR1 and CDR2: MNHEY and SVGAGI. DNA of the CDR3: TGTGCCAGCAGTTACTCGAGACGGATCCCCTCCTACAATGAGCAGTTCTTC. Protein: CASSYSRRIPSYNEQFF.

This clone was seen ten or more times. V is TRBV9 and J is TRBJ2-6; TRBD1 aligns across 11 bases. V shed 3 bases, J shed 0 bases, and the junction held 5 bases outside the gene matches. This CDR3 comprises 18 residues. Germline V lookup: CDR1 SGDLS, CDR2 YYNGEE. The CDR3 loop is CASSGHGTGGSGANVLTF. The CDR3 coding sequence is TGTGCCAGCAGCGGACACGGGACAGGGGGCTCTGGGGCCAACGTCCTGACTTTC.

On this clone: The sample holds other DNA sequences that translate to the same CDR3. The chain has TRBV20-1 and TRBJ2-3; either TRBD1 or TRBD2 may fit D (5 bases each). Germline values: CDR1 DFQATT, CDR2 SNEGSKA (reference sequence). Trimming removed 6 bases from V and 8 bases from J, with 24 bases in between. CDR3 length equals 15 residues. CDR3 residues: CSAQARGRGTGTQYF. As DNA, the CDR3 is TGCAGTGCGCAAGCCCGGGGTAGGGGCACGGGTACGCAGTATTTT.

This clone has more than one count but fewer than ten. This may arise from a read error, as a much more abundant clone is one base away. V and J are TRBV5-6 and TRBJ1-2; D call uncertain. There are 13 residues in the CDR3. V lost 4 bases to trimming and J lost 9 bases, with 16 bases between them. CDR1 is SGHDT, CDR2 YYEEEE, per germline. The CDR3 here is CASSGEQRYCYTF. CDR3 coding DNA: TGTGCCAGCAGCGGGGAGCAGAGGTATTGCTACACCTTC.

This clone was recorded at least ten times. Other DNA sequences in the same sample also yield this CDR3. This chain uses TRBV10-3 with TRBJ2-7, with 8 bases matching TRBD1. Germline V lookup: CDR1 ENHRY, CDR2 SYGVKD. This CDR3 comprises 12 residues. Trimming at V came to 4 bases and at J to 7 bases, leaving 3 bases not matched to a gene. The CDR3 bases are TGTGCCATCAGTGGAGGACAGGGAGAGCAGTACTTC. Residues: CAISGGQGEQYF.

This clone was recorded many times. Other nucleotide sequences in the sample specify the same CDR3. The chain carries TRBV7-9 and TRBJ2-2; a possible D gene is TRBD2 (6 bases). Trimming cost V 4 bases and J 4 bases, with 13 bases left between them. CDR1 and CDR2 from the germline V gene are SEHNR and FQNEAQ (reference sequence). The CDR3 sequence is 15 residues long. The chain's CDR3 is CASSWGLTLTGELFF. The CDR3 bases are TGTGCCAGCAGCTGGGGACTGACGCTCACCGGGGAGCTGTTTTTT.

This clone was picked up many times. This chain links TRBV7-2 with TRBJ2-5, with 12 bases lining up with TRBD2. V gave up 5 bases and J gave up 7 bases; unmatched junction bases: 14. This CDR3 has 17 residues. Per the germline V gene, CDR1 is SGHTA and CDR2 is FQGNSA. Here the CDR3 reads CASSPHETSGRKGTQYF. The CDR3, as DNA: TGTGCCAGCAGCCCTCATGAGACTAGCGGGAGAAAAGGGACCCAGTACTTC.

This clone was seen repeatedly, ten times or more. The J gene is TRBJ2-2, the V gene TRBV7-6, with 9 bases that match TRBD2. Germline loops: CDR1 SGHVS, CDR2 FNYEAQ. The CDR3 is 16 residues long. V shed 4 bases and J 6 bases; nucleotides not matched to a gene: 9. The CDR3: CASSSQAGGSPGELFF. CDR3 nucleotides: TGTGCCAGCAGCTCACAAGCGGGAGGCTCCCCCGGGGAGCTGTTTTTT.

This clone was found many times. CDR3 protein: CASTLVDEQYF. The CDR3, as DNA: TGTGCCAGCACCCTTGTTGACGAGCAGTACTTC. The chain links TRBV6-1 to TRBJ2-7; D not certain. Trimming stripped 7 bases from V and 5 bases from J, with 9 bases between. This CDR3 is built from 11 residues. From germline, CDR1 is MNHNS and CDR2 SASEGT.

About this clone itself: Given a much more abundant clone one base away, this may be a read error. This sample includes further DNA sequences coding for the same CDR3. The V call is TRBV19, the J call TRBJ1-5; 10 positions agree with TRBD1. The CDR3 is 15 residues long. Germline values: CDR1 LNHDA, CDR2 SQIVND (reference sequence). Germline trimming cut 7 bases from V and 4 bases from J; bases unmatched to any gene: 7. The DNA for the CDR3 is TGTGCCAGTAAAGATGGGGGACAGGGGAATCAGCCCCAGCATTTT. This codes for CASKDGGQGNQPQHF.

CDR3 in amino acids: CSGQGSHEQYF. The CDR3 DNA reads as TGCAGTGGGCAGGGAAGCCACGAGCAGTACTTC. V and J are TRBV20-1 and TRBJ2-7; maybe TRBD1 (5 bases). Trimming shortened V by 7 bases and J by 5 bases, and 12 bases separated the two germline ends. Germline assignment: CDR1 DFQATT and CDR2 SNEGSKA (reference sequence). This CDR3 is built from 11 residues.

This clone was recorded many times. This chain links TRBV27 with TRBJ2-2; D gene uncertain. V was shortened by 6 bases and J by 6 bases, with 20 bases between the two germline ends. The CDR3 length is 16 residues. Germline V lookup: CDR1 MNHEY, CDR2 SMNVEV (reference sequence). CDR3 nucleotides: TGTGCCAGCAGCCCAGGACGCCTTACTACGCCCGGGGAGCTGTTTTTT. It translates to CASSPGRLTTPGELFF.

In the case of this clone: One base away lies a much larger clone, so this may be a sequencing read error. The sample carries other DNA sequences with the same CDR3. The CDR3 loop is CSVGPSVEDEQFF. CDR3 DNA: TGCAGCGTGGGTCCTTCGGTGGAGGATGAGCAGTTCTTC. J is TRBJ2-1 and V is TRBV29-1, with D tentatively TRBD2 (5 bases). This CDR3 region has 13 residues. V lost 6 bases and J lost 8, with 17 bases in between. The germline V gene encodes CDR1 SQVTM and CDR2 ANQGSEA.

This clone has ten or more counts. The V and J genes are TRBV11-2 and TRBJ2-2; D is undetermined. V lost 5 bases, J lost 4 bases, and 17 bases lay in between. The germline V gene encodes CDR1 SGHAT and CDR2 FQNNGV. This CDR3 comprises 16 residues. The CDR3 loop is CASSPQLESRTGELFF. CDR3 bases: TGTGCCAGCAGCCCCCAACTGGAGTCACGCACCGGGGAGCTGTTTTTT.